This TCR beta chain derives from a study of shared clonotypes between healthy human individuals. Study-level findings and limits: Sharing across four donors was highest in naive CD4 (roughly 5%) and lowest in memory CD8 (0.4%). Blood was the sole source, and tissue repertoires probably differ.

The CDR3 is 16 residues long. Sequencing was performed with immunoSEQ multiplex PCR; in TCRdb, only in-frame clones are kept and a portion is missing. This sample has approximately 2.5 million clones, with over 85% found just once. As to this clone: What it binds is not known.

Sequences were obtained from naive CD4+ T cells from PBMCs. Subset specified: CD45RA+ positively selected. This chain connects TRBV21-1 to TRBJ2-1; TRBD2, as called in the table, went unchecked against the DNA. TRBV21-1 has pseudogene status. This TCR was sampled from a man in his late teens or twenties in good health. Some clones in this sample may be carry-over from other donors' samples. CDR3 DNA sequence: TGTGCCAGCAGCTCGGGACTAGCGGGAGGAATCCATGAGCAGTTCTTC. Amino acids: CASSSGLAGGIHEQFF.